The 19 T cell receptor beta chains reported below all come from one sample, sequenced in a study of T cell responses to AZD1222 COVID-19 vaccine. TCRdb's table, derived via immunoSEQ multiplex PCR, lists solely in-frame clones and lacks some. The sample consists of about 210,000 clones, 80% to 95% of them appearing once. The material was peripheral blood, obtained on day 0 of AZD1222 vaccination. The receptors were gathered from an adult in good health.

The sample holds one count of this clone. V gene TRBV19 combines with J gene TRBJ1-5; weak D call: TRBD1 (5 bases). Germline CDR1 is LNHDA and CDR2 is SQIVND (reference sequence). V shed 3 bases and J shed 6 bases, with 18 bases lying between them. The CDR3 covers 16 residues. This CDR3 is CASSIRGFPMVQPQHF. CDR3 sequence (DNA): TGTGCCAGTAGTATTCGGGGGTTCCCGATGGTTCAGCCCCAGCATTTT.

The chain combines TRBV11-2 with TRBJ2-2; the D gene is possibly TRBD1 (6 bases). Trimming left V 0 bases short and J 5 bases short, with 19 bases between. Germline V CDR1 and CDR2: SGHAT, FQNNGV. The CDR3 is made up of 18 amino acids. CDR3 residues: CASSLDQFGQWITGELFF. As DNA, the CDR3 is TGTGCCAGCAGCTTAGATCAGTTTGGACAGTGGATAACCGGGGAGCTGTTTTTT. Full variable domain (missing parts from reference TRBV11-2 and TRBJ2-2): EAGVAQSPRYKIIEKRQSVAFWCNPISGHATLYWYQQILGQGPKLLIQFQNNGVVDDSQLPKDRFSAERLKGVDSTLKIQPAKLEDSAVYLCASSLDQFGQWITGELFFGEGSRLTVL.

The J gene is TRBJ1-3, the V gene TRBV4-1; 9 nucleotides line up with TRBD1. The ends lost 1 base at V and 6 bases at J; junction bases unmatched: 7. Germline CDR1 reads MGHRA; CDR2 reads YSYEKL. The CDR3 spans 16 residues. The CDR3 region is CASSQGWWDRENTIYF. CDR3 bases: TGCGCCAGCAGCCAAGGATGGTGGGACAGGGAAAACACCATATATTTT.

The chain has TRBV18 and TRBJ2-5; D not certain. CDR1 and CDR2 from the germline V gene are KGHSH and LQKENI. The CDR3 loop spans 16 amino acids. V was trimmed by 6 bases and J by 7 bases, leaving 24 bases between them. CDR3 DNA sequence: TGTGCCAGCTCCCGGGCCGGTAGATGGCCCCCCGGGACCCAGTACTTC. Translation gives CASSRAGRWPPGTQYF.

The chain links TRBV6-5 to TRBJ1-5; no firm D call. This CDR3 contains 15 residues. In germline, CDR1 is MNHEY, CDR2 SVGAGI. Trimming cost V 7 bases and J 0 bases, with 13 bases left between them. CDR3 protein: CASNLRAYSNQPQHF. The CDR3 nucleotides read TGTGCCAGCAACCTTCGGGCGTATAGCAATCAGCCCCAGCATTTT.

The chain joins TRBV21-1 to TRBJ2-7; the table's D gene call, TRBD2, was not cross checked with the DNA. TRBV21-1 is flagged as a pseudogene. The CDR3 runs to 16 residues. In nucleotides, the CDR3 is TGTGCCAGCAGTCCTGTTCTTCCGCGGGGAGGGTACGAGCAGTACTTC. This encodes CASSPVLPRGGYEQYF.

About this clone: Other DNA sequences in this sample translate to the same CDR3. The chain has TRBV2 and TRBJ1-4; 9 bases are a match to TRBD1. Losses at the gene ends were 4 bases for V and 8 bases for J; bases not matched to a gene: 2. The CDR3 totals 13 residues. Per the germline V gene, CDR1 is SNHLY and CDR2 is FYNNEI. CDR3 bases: TGTGCCAGCAGTGGACAGGGGGTCGAAAAACTGTTTTTT. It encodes CASSGQGVEKLFF.

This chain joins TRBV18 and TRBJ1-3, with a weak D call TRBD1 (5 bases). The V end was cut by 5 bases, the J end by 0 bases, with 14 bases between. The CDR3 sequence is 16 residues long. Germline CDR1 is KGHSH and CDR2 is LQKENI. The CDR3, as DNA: TGTGCCAGCTCAACACGAGGGGCAAACTCTGGAAACACCATATATTTT. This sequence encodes CASSTRGANSGNTIYF.

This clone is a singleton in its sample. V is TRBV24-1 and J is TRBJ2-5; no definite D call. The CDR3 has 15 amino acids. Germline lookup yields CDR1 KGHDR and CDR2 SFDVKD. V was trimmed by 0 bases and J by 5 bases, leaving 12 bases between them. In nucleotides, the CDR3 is TGTGCCACCAGTGATTTGCGGTTAGGTAGGGAGACCCAGTACTTC. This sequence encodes CATSDLRLGRETQYF.

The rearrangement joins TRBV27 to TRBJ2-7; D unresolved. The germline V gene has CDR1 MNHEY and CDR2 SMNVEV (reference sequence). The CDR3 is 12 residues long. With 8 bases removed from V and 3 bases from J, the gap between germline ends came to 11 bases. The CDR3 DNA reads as TGTGCCAGCGGCGAAGGGCTCTACGAGCAGTACTTC. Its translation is CASGEGLYEQYF.

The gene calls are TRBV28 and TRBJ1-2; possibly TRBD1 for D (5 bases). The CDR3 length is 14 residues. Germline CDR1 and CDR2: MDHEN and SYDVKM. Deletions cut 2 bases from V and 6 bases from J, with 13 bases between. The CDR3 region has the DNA TGTGCCAGCAGTTTAACGGCGGGGCTCCATGGCTACACCTTC. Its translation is CASSLTAGLHGYTF.

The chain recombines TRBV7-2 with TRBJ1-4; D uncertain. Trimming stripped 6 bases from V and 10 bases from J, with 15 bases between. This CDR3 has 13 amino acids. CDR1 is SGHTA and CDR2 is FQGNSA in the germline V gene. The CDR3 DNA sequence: TGTGCCAGCAGGTCACCGGGCCGGGGAAAACTGTTTTTT. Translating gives CASRSPGRGKLFF.

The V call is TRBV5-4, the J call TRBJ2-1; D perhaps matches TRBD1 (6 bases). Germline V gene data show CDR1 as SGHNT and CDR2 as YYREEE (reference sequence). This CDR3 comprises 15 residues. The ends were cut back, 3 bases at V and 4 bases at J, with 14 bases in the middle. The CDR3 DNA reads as TGTGCCAGCAGCTCCAGGGGCGGATGGTACAATGAGCAGTTCTTC. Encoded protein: CASSSRGGWYNEQFF.

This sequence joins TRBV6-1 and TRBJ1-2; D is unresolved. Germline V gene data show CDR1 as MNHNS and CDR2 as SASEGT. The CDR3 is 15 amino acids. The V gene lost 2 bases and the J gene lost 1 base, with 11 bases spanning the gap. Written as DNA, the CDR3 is TGTGCCAGCAGTGAACTGAGGACGGTTAACTATGGCTACACCTTC. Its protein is CASSELRTVNYGYTF.

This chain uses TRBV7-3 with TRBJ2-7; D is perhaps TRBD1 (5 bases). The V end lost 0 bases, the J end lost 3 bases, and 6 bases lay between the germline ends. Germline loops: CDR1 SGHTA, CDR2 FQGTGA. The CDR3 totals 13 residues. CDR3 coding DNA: TGTGCCAGCAGCTTAACCAGGGACTACGAGCAGTACTTC. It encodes CASSLTRDYEQYF.

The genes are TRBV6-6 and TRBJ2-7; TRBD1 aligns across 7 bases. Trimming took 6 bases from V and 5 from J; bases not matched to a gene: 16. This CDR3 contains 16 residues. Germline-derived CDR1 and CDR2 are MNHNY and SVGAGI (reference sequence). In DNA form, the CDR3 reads TGTGCCAGCAGCGGCGGCAGGGGGATATCGGACAACGAGCAGTACTTC. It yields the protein CASSGGRGISDNEQYF.

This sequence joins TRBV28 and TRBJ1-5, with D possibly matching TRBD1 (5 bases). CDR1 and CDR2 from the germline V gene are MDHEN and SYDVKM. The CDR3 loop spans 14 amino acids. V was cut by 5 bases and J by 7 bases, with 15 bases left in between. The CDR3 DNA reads TGTGCCAGCAGTAGATCGCCAGGGAACCAGCCCCAGCATTTT. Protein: CASSRSPGNQPQHF. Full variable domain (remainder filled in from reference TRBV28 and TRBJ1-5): DVKVTQSSRYLVKRTGEKVFLECVQDMDHENMFWYRQDPGLGLRLIYFSYDVKMKEKGDIPEGYSVSREKKERFSLILESASTNQTSMYLCASSRSPGNQPQHFGDGTRLSIL.

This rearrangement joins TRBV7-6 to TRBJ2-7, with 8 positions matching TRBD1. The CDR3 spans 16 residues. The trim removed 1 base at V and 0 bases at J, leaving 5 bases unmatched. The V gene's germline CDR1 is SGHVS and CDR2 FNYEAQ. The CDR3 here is CASSLGAGGLSYEQYF. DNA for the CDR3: TGTGCCAGCAGCTTAGGAGCAGGGGGCCTCTCCTACGAGCAGTACTTC. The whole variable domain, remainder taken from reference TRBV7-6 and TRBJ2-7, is GAGVSQSPRYKVTKRGQDVALRCDPISGHVSLYWYRQALGQGPEFLTYFNYEAQQDKSGLPNDRFSAERPEGSISTLTIQRTEQRDSAMYRCASSLGAGGLSYEQYFGPGTRLTVT.

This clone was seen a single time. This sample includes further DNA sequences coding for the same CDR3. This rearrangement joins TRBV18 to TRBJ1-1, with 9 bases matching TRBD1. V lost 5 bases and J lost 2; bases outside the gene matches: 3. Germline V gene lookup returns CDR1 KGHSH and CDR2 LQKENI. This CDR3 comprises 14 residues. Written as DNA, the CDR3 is TGTGCCAGCTCAGAGGGACAGGGAAACACTGAAGCTTTCTTT. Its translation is CASSEGQGNTEAFF. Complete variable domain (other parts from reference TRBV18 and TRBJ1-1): NAGVMQNPRHLVRRRGQEARLRCSPMKGHSHVYWYRQLPEEGLKFMVYLQKENIIDESGMPKERFSAEFPKEGPSILRIQQVVRGDSAAYFCASSEGQGNTEAFFGQGTRLTVV.